The 16 T cell receptor beta chains given below trace back to one sample, sequenced in a study of cytomegalovirus exposure and HLA in healthy donors. Primers for the PCR totalled 60 Vbeta and 13 Jbeta. Assay used: immunoSEQ multiplex PCR; TCRdb lists only in-frame clones, some missing. This sample yields 170,000 or so clones, of which more than 65% are seen a single time; around 6% belongs to the top ten. The source material was PBMCs. The origin of the receptors is a man aged 50-59 years in good health and CMV-seropositive.

The rearrangement links TRBV9 to TRBJ2-1, with 8 bases fitting TRBD2. CDR1 and CDR2 (germline): SGDLS, YYNGEE. The junction had 7 bases not matched to a gene; V was cut back by 4 bases and J by 4 bases. The CDR3 contains 15 residues. In DNA, the CDR3 is TGTGCCAGCAGCAACGGGGTAGCGGGGTACAATGAGCAGTTCTTC. It is translated as CASSNGVAGYNEQFF. Full variable domain (outside the CDR3, taken from reference TRBV9 and TRBJ2-1): DSGVTQTPKHLITATGQRVTLRCSPRSGDLSVYWYQQSLDQGLQFLIQYYNGEERAKGNILERFSAQQFPDLHSELNLSSLELGDSALYFCASSNGVAGYNEQFFGPGTRLTVL.

V and J are TRBV6-5 and TRBJ1-2, with a possible D match to TRBD1 (5 bases). This CDR3 has 13 residues. V shed 0 bases and J shed 8 bases, with 10 bases lying between them. The germline CDR1 and CDR2 sequences are MNHEY and SVGAGI. CDR3: CASSYSGEGGYTF. The DNA for the CDR3 is TGTGCCAGCAGTTACTCAGGGGAAGGAGGCTACACCTTC.

The chain uses TRBV6-1 and TRBJ1-3; D might be TRBD1 (6 bases). Germline V lookup: CDR1 MNHNS, CDR2 SASEGT. The CDR3 consists of 15 residues. Trimming cost V 6 bases and J 0 bases, with 12 bases left between them. CDR3 nucleotides: TGTGCCAGCAGAGAAACAGGGCTCTCTGGAAACACCATATATTTT. Translated: CASRETGLSGNTIYF.

The chain joins TRBV6-5 to TRBJ1-4, with D uncertain. The CDR3 spans 13 residues. The V gene lost 2 bases and the J gene lost 7 bases, with 8 bases spanning the gap. The germline CDR1 and CDR2 sequences are MNHEY and SVGAGI. This chain's CDR3 is CASSYVTGEKLFF. CDR3 DNA: TGTGCCAGCAGTTACGTAACTGGTGAAAAACTGTTTTTT.

This chain connects TRBV7-9 to TRBJ1-2; possibly TRBD1 for D (5 bases). The V and J ends lost 5 bases and 7 bases respectively, with 14 bases between them. There are 13 residues in the CDR3. CDR1 and CDR2 (germline): SEHNR, FQNEAQ (reference sequence). The chain's CDR3 is CASSLPGKFGYTF. In nucleotides, the CDR3 is TGTGCCAGCAGCCTTCCAGGGAAGTTTGGCTACACCTTC.

The chain is built from TRBV5-1 and TRBJ2-3; possible D gene TRBD2, 5 bases. The CDR3 totals 14 residues. CDR1 is SGHRS and CDR2 is YFSETQ in the germline V gene. The germline V and J ends were trimmed by 1 base and 1 base, with 7 bases remaining between them. CDR3 region: CASSLSGRTDTQYF. The DNA for the CDR3 is TGCGCCAGCAGCTTGAGCGGACGCACAGATACGCAGTATTTT.

The chain couples TRBV18 to TRBJ1-1; a weak D match, TRBD1 (5 bases). V was clipped by 1 base and J by 0 bases, with 9 bases between them. The CDR3 is made up of 15 amino acids. CDR1 is KGHSH, CDR2 LQKENI, per germline. The CDR3 nucleotides read TGTGCCAGCTCACCACTCCCAGGGCTGAACACTGAAGCTTTCTTT. It yields the protein CASSPLPGLNTEAFF.

This clone was seen a single time. The chain recombines TRBV2 with TRBJ2-7; TRBD1 matches at 8 bases. Germline-derived CDR1 and CDR2 are SNHLY and FYNNEI. The V gene end was trimmed by 8 bases and the J gene end by 2 bases; junction bases not matched to a gene: 5. This CDR3 has 13 residues. CDR3 sequence: CASGGQGPYEQYF. CDR3 coding DNA: TGTGCCAGCGGCGGACAGGGACCCTACGAGCAGTACTTC.

CDR3 DNA sequence: TGTGCCAGCAGCTTAACAGGGAGTGGAAACACCATATATTTT. Protein sequence: CASSLTGSGNTIYF. The chain has TRBV7-9 and TRBJ1-3, with a possible D match to TRBD1 (6 bases). V was shortened by 2 bases and J by 3 bases, with 8 bases between the two germline ends. CDR1 and CDR2 from the germline V gene are SEHNR and FQNEAQ (reference sequence). The CDR3 contains 14 residues. Full variable domain (rest looked up from reference TRBV7-9 and TRBJ1-3): DTGVSQNPRHKITKRGQNVTFRCDPISEHNRLYWYRQTLGQGPEFLTYFQNEAQLEKSRLLSDRFSAERPKGSFSTLEIQRTEQGDSAMYLCASSLTGSGNTIYFGEGSWLTVV.

V gene TRBV11-2 combines with J gene TRBJ2-2, with D tentatively TRBD2 (7 bases). CDR1 is SGHAT, CDR2 FQNNGV, per germline. The germline V and J ends were trimmed by 4 bases and 4 bases, with 16 bases remaining between them. The CDR3 totals 16 residues. CDR3 sequence: CASSSGGGASTGELFF. The DNA of the CDR3 is TGTGCCAGCAGCTCCGGAGGGGGGGCGAGCACCGGGGAGCTGTTTTTT. Looking up the rest from reference TRBV11-2 and TRBJ2-2 gives the full variable domain: EAGVAQSPRYKIIEKRQSVAFWCNPISGHATLYWYQQILGQGPKLLIQFQNNGVVDDSQLPKDRFSAERLKGVDSTLKIQPAKLEDSAVYLCASSSGGGASTGELFFGEGSRLTVL.

V usage is TRBV6-5 and J usage is TRBJ1-1, with a possible D match to TRBD1 (5 bases). This CDR3 region has 15 residues. Germline-derived CDR1 and CDR2 are MNHEY and SVGAGI. Trimming stripped 0 bases from V and 0 bases from J, with 8 bases between. CDR3 nucleotide sequence: TGTGCCAGCAGTTACTCGGCAGGGTTGAACACTGAAGCTTTCTTT. Its protein product is CASSYSAGLNTEAFF.

The chain recombines TRBV7-9 with TRBJ2-7, with 12 bases identical to TRBD2. V was clipped by 4 bases and J by 5 bases; unmatched bases: 9. Germline V gives CDR1 SEHNR, CDR2 FQNEAQ (reference sequence). This CDR3 region has 16 residues. CDR3 loop: CASSSAVLAGGNEQYF. The CDR3 DNA sequence: TGTGCCAGCAGCTCCGCCGTTCTAGCGGGGGGGAACGAGCAGTACTTC.

The V gene is TRBV15, the J gene TRBJ2-1; TRBD2 might be the D (6 bases). Germline V gene sequence: CDR1 LNHNV, CDR2 YYDKDF (reference sequence). Trimming took 8 bases from V and 0 from J, leaving 8 bases between them. The CDR3 spans 13 residues. CDR3 nucleotide sequence: TGTGCCACCTGGGGAGGCTCCTACAATGAGCAGTTCTTC. It encodes CATWGGSYNEQFF.

This clone turned up a few times. CDR3 sequence (DNA): TGCGCCAGCAAACAGGGGGCTGGCACCGGGGAGCTGTTTTTT. Translation: CASKQGAGTGELFF. This sequence joins TRBV10-1 and TRBJ2-2, with TRBD1 identical over 9 bases. CDR3 length: 14 residues. Germline CDR1 WNHNN, CDR2 SYGVQD (reference sequence). Trimming took 7 bases from V and 4 from J; bases not matched to a gene: 4.

There are a few counts of this clone. The DNA for the CDR3 is TGTGCCAGCAGATCGGGACTCACCACCAATGAGCAGTTCTTC. It codes for CASRSGLTTNEQFF. The V gene is TRBV6-1, the J gene TRBJ2-1; TRBD2 is a possible D gene (6 bases). The V end was cut by 6 bases, the J end by 6 bases, with 15 bases between. There are 14 residues in the CDR3. Germline values: CDR1 MNHNS, CDR2 SASEGT.

This chain uses TRBV7-9 with TRBJ1-2; D is undetermined. The ends were cut back, 6 bases at V and 4 bases at J, with 9 bases in the middle. Germline loops: CDR1 SEHNR, CDR2 FQNEAQ (reference sequence). The CDR3 contains 12 residues. The CDR3 loop is CASSDGSYGYTF. CDR3 coding DNA: TGTGCCAGCAGTGACGGGAGCTATGGCTACACCTTC.